These 17 T cell receptor beta chains came from one sample sequenced in a study of blood T cell repertoires in COVID-19. Libraries were prepared by immunoSEQ multiplex PCR; TCRdb keeps only in-frame clonotypes and omits some of them. This sample has fewer than 250,000 clones, with approximately 83% found just once. Sequenced input: peripheral blood. These receptors were collected from a woman aged 45-60 years with acute or convalescent COVID-19.

V and J are TRBV11-3 and TRBJ2-7; 7 bases are a match to TRBD2. In germline, CDR1 is SGHNT, CDR2 YENEEA. With 5 bases clipped from V and 7 bases from J, the junction kept 5 bases outside the gene matches. The CDR3 consists of 12 residues. The CDR3 DNA reads TGTGCCAGCAGCCGGTCGGGGGGAGAGCAGTACTTC. Translating it yields CASSRSGGEQYF.

V and J are TRBV5-4 and TRBJ2-3; D may be TRBD2 (6 bases). V lost 4 bases and J lost 4, with 19 bases in between. Germline CDR1 is SGHNT and CDR2 is YYREEE (reference sequence). CDR3 size: 16 residues. The CDR3 region is CASSTYLGGPSDTQYF. The CDR3 bases are TGTGCCAGCAGCACCTACCTGGGGGGACCCTCAGATACGCAGTATTTT. Looking up the rest from reference TRBV5-4 and TRBJ2-3 gives the full variable domain: ETGVTQSPTHLIKTRGQQVTLRCSSQSGHNTVSWYQQALGQGPQFIFQYYREEENGRGNFPPRFSGLQFPNYSSELNVNALELDDSALYLCASSTYLGGPSDTQYFGPGTRLTVL.

This rearrangement joins TRBV7-9 to TRBJ1-4, with 7 bases that match TRBD1. In germline, CDR1 is SEHNR, CDR2 FQNEAQ (reference sequence). The CDR3 covers 16 residues. The trim removed 1 base at V and 5 bases at J, leaving 7 bases unmatched. CDR3 nucleotide sequence: TGTGCCAGCAGCTTAGGAATCTGGGACAGAAATGAAAAACTGTTTTTT. This gives the protein CASSLGIWDRNEKLFF.

The chain carries TRBV28 and TRBJ2-3, with unresolved D. V was trimmed by 7 bases and J by 1 base, leaving 15 bases between them. The CDR3 consists of 15 residues. Germline CDR1 is MDHEN and CDR2 is SYDVKM. The CDR3 loop is CASTRFRMGTDTQYF. Written as DNA, the CDR3 is TGTGCCAGCACTCGGTTTAGAATGGGCACAGATACGCAGTATTTT.

The rearrangement joins TRBV19 to TRBJ2-3; possible D gene TRBD2, 6 bases. Germline CDR1 and CDR2: LNHDA and SQIVND (reference sequence). V was clipped by 3 bases and J by 0 bases, with 10 bases between them. CDR3 size: 15 residues. The CDR3 reads CASSIGGISTDTQYF. Here the CDR3 DNA reads TGTGCCAGTAGTATCGGCGGGATTAGCACAGATACGCAGTATTTT.

This chain uses TRBV20-1 with TRBJ1-5, with D unclear. From germline, CDR1 is DFQATT and CDR2 SNEGSKA (reference sequence). Between the trimmed V and J ends, which lost 3 bases and 7 bases, there was a span of 19 bases. The length of the CDR3 is 15 residues. The CDR3, as DNA: TGCAGTGCTAGTAGGCCAGGAGGCCCCGACCAGCCCCAGCATTTT. Protein product: CSASRPGGPDQPQHF.

V usage is TRBV7-9 and J usage is TRBJ2-1; TRBD1 matches at 8 bases. This CDR3 is 15 amino acids long. Trimming cost V 4 bases and J 8 bases; bases outside gene matches: 10. The germline gives CDR1 SEHNR, CDR2 FQNEAQ (reference sequence). The CDR3: CASSSFGTGQDEQFF. CDR3 sequence (DNA): TGTGCCAGCAGCTCTTTCGGGACAGGTCAGGATGAGCAGTTCTTC.

The chain employs TRBV6-4 and TRBJ1-4, with D maybe TRBD1 (6 bases). Per the germline V gene, CDR1 is MRHNA and CDR2 is SNTAGT. The CDR3 extends over 14 amino acids. Deletions cut 3 bases from V and 5 bases from J, with 10 bases between. DNA for the CDR3: TGTGCCAGCAGTGAATCGCAGGGGAATGAAAAACTGTTTTTT. The encoded protein is CASSESQGNEKLFF.

The chain employs TRBV7-9 and TRBJ1-1, with TRBD1 matching over 9 bases. The CDR3 covers 17 residues. Germline assignment: CDR1 SEHNR and CDR2 FQNEAQ (reference sequence). The junction had 12 bases not matched to a gene; V was cut back by 1 base and J by 6 bases. This chain's CDR3 is CASSLDGARDRAAEAFF. CDR3 bases: TGTGCCAGCAGCTTAGACGGGGCTCGGGACAGGGCGGCTGAAGCTTTCTTT.

This clone occurred once. V and J are TRBV6-1 and TRBJ2-1, with D perhaps TRBD2 (5 bases). V was trimmed by 2 bases and J by 5 bases, leaving 10 bases between them. CDR3 length: 14 residues. Germline assignment: CDR1 MNHNS and CDR2 SASEGT. CDR3 protein: CASSERGFHNEQFF. The DNA of the CDR3 is TGTGCCAGCAGTGAACGCGGGTTCCACAATGAGCAGTTCTTC.

This chain joins TRBV30 and TRBJ1-2; 8 bases are shared with TRBD1. The J segment lost 5 bases and the V segment lost 0 bases, leaving 2 bases of the junction unmatched. CDR1 and CDR2 from the germline V gene are GTSNPN and SVGIG (reference sequence). This CDR3 region has 13 residues. The CDR3 is CAWSVTGGYGYTF. Written as DNA, the CDR3 is TGTGCCTGGAGTGTAACAGGGGGGTATGGCTACACCTTC.

This chain joins TRBV7-2 and TRBJ2-5, with 7 bases lining up with TRBD1. Germline V gene sequence: CDR1 SGHTA, CDR2 FQGNSA. The junction had 7 bases not matched to a gene; V was cut back by 5 bases and J by 4 bases. The CDR3 runs to 14 residues. The CDR3 coding sequence is TGTGCCAGCAGCATGAACAGGGGTGGAGAGACCCAGTACTTC. Translation: CASSMNRGGETQYF.

This clone was seen only once. The chain has TRBV7-6 and TRBJ2-2; D uncertain. The germline V and J ends were trimmed by 2 bases and 7 bases, with 8 bases remaining between them. The CDR3 is made up of 13 amino acids. The germline V gene has CDR1 SGHVS and CDR2 FNYEAQ. CDR3 sequence reads: CASSLSGLGELFF. CDR3 nucleotide sequence: TGTGCCAGCAGCTTAAGTGGGCTCGGGGAGCTGTTTTTT.

The chain has TRBV30 and TRBJ1-5, with D perhaps TRBD1 (5 bases). Between the trimmed V and J ends, which lost 0 bases and 11 bases, there was a span of 8 bases. The CDR3 totals 11 residues. Germline CDR1 is GTSNPN and CDR2 is SVGIG (reference sequence). For the CDR3, the DNA is TGTGCCTGGAGTGTAGGAGGGGCCCAGCATTTT. Protein product: CAWSVGGAQHF.

The chain links TRBV5-4 to TRBJ2-3; no clear D. Germline V gene sequence: CDR1 SGHNT, CDR2 YYREEE (reference sequence). V shed 4 bases and J shed 0 bases, with 6 bases lying between them. This CDR3 has 13 amino acids. CDR3 amino acids: CASSIKSTDTQYF. DNA of the CDR3: TGTGCCAGCAGCATAAAAAGCACAGATACGCAGTATTTT. Full variable domain (outside the CDR3, taken from reference TRBV5-4 and TRBJ2-3): ETGVTQSPTHLIKTRGQQVTLRCSSQSGHNTVSWYQQALGQGPQFIFQYYREEENGRGNFPPRFSGLQFPNYSSELNVNALELDDSALYLCASSIKSTDTQYFGPGTRLTVL.

This clone was recorded once. The chain employs TRBV6-5 and TRBJ1-2; D gene ambiguous. This CDR3 spans 15 amino acids. Germline assignment: CDR1 MNHEY and CDR2 SVGAGI. Trimming took off 0 bases at V and 8 bases at J, with 16 bases between the two ends. CDR3: CASSYSMAIGGGYTF. CDR3 DNA sequence: TGTGCCAGCAGTTACTCGATGGCAATTGGAGGAGGCTACACCTTC.

The rearrangement joins TRBV28 to TRBJ1-2; TRBD1 agrees at 9 bases. Looked up from germline, CDR1 is MDHEN and CDR2 is SYDVKM. Trimming cost V 6 bases and J 0 bases; bases outside gene matches: 11. The CDR3 is 17 amino acids. The CDR3 nucleotides are TGTGCCAGCAGGACCCGGGACAGGGTAGTAGCTAACTATGGCTACACCTTC. Translated, it gives CASRTRDRVVANYGYTF.